This T cell receptor (beta chain) is drawn from a study of OX40 agonist ivuxolimab in advanced cancers. Findings and limits, study-wide: Circulating CD4+ and CD8+ T cells showed clonal expansion by week 6 at 0.1 to 3.0 mg/kg.

Method: immunoSEQ multiplex PCR; TCRdb's copy keeps in-frame clones and lacks some. In the table there are roughly 25,000 clones, around 90% of which are singletons. Systemic immunosuppression or autoimmune disease history was grounds to exclude patients. Blood draws occurred at baseline, cycle 4 day 1, and cycle 7 day 1. Details on this clone: Its antigen is unknown.

Here the sequenced sample was CD4+ or CD8+ T cells sorted from blood, taken in a trial of the OX40 agonist ivuxolimab. This TCR came from an adult with an advanced solid tumor such as melanoma, head and neck, liver or kidney cancer.

The CDR3 region has the DNA TGTGCCAGCAGCGGGACTAGCGGGAGGCTGGGTGAGCAGTTCTTC. The encoded protein is CASSGTSGRLGEQFF. The V and J genes are TRBV7-9 and TRBJ2-1; TRBD2 matches 15 bases. CDR3 length: 15 amino acids. Germline CDR1 and CDR2: SEHNR and FQNEAQ (reference sequence). Trimming at V came to 5 bases and at J to 9 bases, leaving 5 bases not matched to a gene.